What follows is one TCR beta chain and its context. The entry originates in a study of blood T cell repertoires in COVID-19. Background on the study: Spain, Italy and the United States supplied samples that represented acute and convalescent COVID-19. The cDNA or gDNA used as material had been derived from T cells, B-cell-depleted T cells, or PBMCs.

The CDR3 extends over 15 amino acids. Trimming pared 2 bases from V and 2 bases from J, leaving 10 bases between. CDR1 MNHEY and CDR2 SVGEGT come from the germline V gene. As processed by the authors: Reference gene primer amplification in the assay estimated nucleated cell counts. Only in-frame clones appear in the TCRdb table, and some are missing; sequencing was by immunoSEQ multiplex PCR. That table gives V, J and clone size, and the DNA gave D and trimming. The sample yields 71,000 or so clones, about 80% seen once. V gene TRBV6-2 or TRBV6-3 combines with J gene TRBJ1-5; TRBD1 might be the D (5 bases). Source material: peripheral blood. The sequence came from a man aged 65-85 years with acute or convalescent COVID-19. CDR3 region: CASSYRGSGNQPQHF. The CDR3 DNA reads as TGTGCCAGCAGTTACAGGGGTTCAGGCAATCAGCCCCAGCATTTT.